The entry below gives a single T cell receptor (beta chain) sequence along with its context. Its target is not known. From germline, CDR1 is MNHEY and CDR2 SVGAGI. Trimming took 4 bases from V and 0 from J, leaving 6 bases between them. The CDR3 totals 14 residues. This specimen comes from a study of cytotoxic CD8 clonotypes in ibrutinib-treated CLL. General study findings and limits: Public clonotypes, rarely seen, contracted or held steady on treatment.

The protocol was immunoSEQ multiplex PCR, while the TCRdb copy is restricted to in-frame clones and leaves out a portion. The table lists roughly 28,000 clones, 85% of them singletons, with 8% in the top ten. The sequence came from a human donor with chronic lymphocytic leukemia. The sample was PBMCs, taken after 24 months of ibrutinib treatment. The chain employs TRBV6-5 and TRBJ1-4; no clear D. In DNA, the CDR3 is TGTGCCAGCAGTTCTGGGGCAACTAATGAAAAACTGTTTTTT. This encodes CASSSGATNEKLFF.